This T cell receptor beta chain was recovered during a study of blood T cell repertoires in COVID-19. Study summary: T cells, B-cell-depleted T cells, or PBMCs supplied cDNA or gDNA.

Original processing methods: Reference gene primer amplification gave nucleated cell count estimates. Sequencing used immunoSEQ multiplex PCR; TCRdb keeps in-frame clones, though not all of them. V, J and clone size are those of that table, while D and trimming were read from the DNA. The repertoire has about 330,000 clones, about 89% of them found once; the top ten carry roughly 6.7%. V lost 3 bases, J lost 8 bases, and 11 bases stayed unmatched. CDR3 length equals 17 residues. CDR1 is MGHRA, CDR2 YSYEKL, per germline. J is TRBJ1-4 and V is TRBV4-1, with TRBD1 matching 11 bases. Sequencing was done on a sample of peripheral blood. The sequence came from a man aged 18 to 35 who had recovered from COVID-19. The CDR3 coding sequence is TGCGCCAGCAGCCACTCCATCACGGGACAGGGGGGCGAAAAACTGTTTTTT. This sequence encodes CASSHSITGQGGEKLFF.